This T cell receptor (beta chain) was profiled in a study of CD8+ T cells in alopecia areata. The CDR3 sequence is 16 residues long. Germline V lookup: CDR1 MNHEY, CDR2 SMNVEV (reference sequence). The ends were cut back, 8 bases at V and 3 bases at J, with 21 bases in the middle. The treatment is: oral pan-JAK inhibitor, 5-10 mg twice daily. Extracted RNA was reverse transcribed into cDNA, the sequencing template. TCRdb's table, derived via immunoSEQ multiplex PCR, lists solely in-frame clones and lacks some. The sample includes over 100,000 clones, about three fifths of them seen just once. V gene TRBV27 combines with J gene TRBJ2-3; weak D call: TRBD1 (5 bases). The clonotype was recovered from a human donor with alopecia areata. Sequencing used CD8+ T cells sorted from blood, obtained at week 24, from a patient treated with tofacitinib. The CDR3 region has the DNA TGTGCCAGCGGCTTCCTTGGCCCCAGGGCGACAGATACGCAGTATTTT. Translation: CASGFLGPRATDTQYF.